This T cell receptor beta chain was captured by sequencing in a study of a mutant IDH1 vaccine in newly diagnosed glioma. Germline lookup yields CDR1 MNHEY and CDR2 SMNVEV (reference sequence). Trimming took off 7 bases at V and 5 bases at J, with 12 bases between the two ends. This CDR3 comprises 13 residues. The table came from immunoSEQ multiplex PCR; TCRdb's copy has only in-frame clones and leaves some out. The sample consists of about 50,000 clones, 78% of them appearing once. This clone was detected only a few times. Its antigen is undetermined. Time point here: week 5, during vaccination. Mutant IDH1 20-mer peptide, at 300 ug, made up each vaccine dose, with topical imiquimod.

The clonotype was recovered from a man between 50 and 59 years old with glioma. The chain combines TRBV27 with TRBJ2-1; D is uncertain. Here the sequenced sample was PBMCs, taken from a glioma patient whose treatment included an IDH1 peptide vaccine. DNA for the CDR3: TGTGCCAGCACCAGCCCTCCCAACAATGAGCAGTTCTTC. Encoded protein: CASTSPPNNEQFF.